These T cell receptor beta chains were read from a single sample in a study of T cells after yellow fever vaccination. TCRdb re-analysed the 5' RACE reads in MiXCR, keeping a single row per CDR3 protein. The sample includes 400,000 or so distinct CDR3 sequences, roughly 11% seen only once; the top ten take more than 15%. The source was PBMCs, collected on the day of the first yellow fever vaccination. The receptors shown here come from a man younger than 35 who received the YFV17D yellow fever vaccine. Each CDR3 is given with its conserved first and last residue. Each record gives: D gene, clone size, V gene, J gene, CDR3 protein, CDR3 DNA. A D gene is named only where the DNA matches it firmly. Clone size is shown for a subset of rows, as once, few, many or a class of expanded clone.

d_call: TRBD2; clone_size: few; v_call: TRBV5-1; j_call: TRBJ2-3; cdr3_aa: CASSLGLAGVYTDTQYF; cdr3_nt: TGCGCCAGCAGCCTGGGACTAGCGGGGGTGTACACAGATACGCAGTATTTT
d_call: .; clone_size: few; v_call: TRBV5-6; j_call: TRBJ2-3; cdr3_aa: CASSLLASDTQYF; cdr3_nt: TGTGCCAGCAGCTTGCTGGCGTCAGATACGCAGTATTTT
d_call: .; clone_size: few; v_call: TRBV20-1; j_call: TRBJ1-1; cdr3_aa: CSARVLGGTEAFF; cdr3_nt: TGCAGTGCTAGAGTTTTGGGGGGCACTGAAGCTTTCTTT
d_call: .; clone_size: few; v_call: TRBV20-1; j_call: TRBJ1-1; cdr3_aa: CSARWGMNTEAFF; cdr3_nt: TGCAGTGCTAGATGGGGCATGAACACTGAAGCTTTCTTT
d_call: .; clone_size: few; v_call: TRBV12-3/TRBV12-4; j_call: TRBJ1-4; cdr3_aa: CASSGNPPGELFF; cdr3_nt: TGTGCCAGCAGTGGCAATCCCCCGGGGGAACTGTTTTTT
d_call: TRBD2; clone_size: .; v_call: TRBV12-3/TRBV12-4; j_call: TRBJ2-1; cdr3_aa: CASTSSGGYNEQFF; cdr3_nt: TGTGCCAGCACCTCTAGCGGGGGCTACAATGAGCAGTTCTTC
d_call: TRBD1; clone_size: few; v_call: TRBV10-3; j_call: TRBJ2-2; cdr3_aa: CAISEKHGGDRANTGELFF; cdr3_nt: TGTGCCATCAGTGAGAAGCATGGGGGGGACAGGGCGAACACCGGGGAGCTGTTTTTT
d_call: .; clone_size: few; v_call: TRBV29-1; j_call: TRBJ1-2; cdr3_aa: CSVGDIWYGYTF; cdr3_nt: TGCAGCGTGGGGGACATCTGGTATGGCTACACCTTC
d_call: .; clone_size: .; v_call: TRBV3-1; j_call: TRBJ1-2; cdr3_aa: CASSNPGPVMRGYGYTF; cdr3_nt: TGTGCCAGCAGCAACCCGGGACCCGTGATGAGAGGCTATGGCTACACCTTC
d_call: .; clone_size: .; v_call: TRBV24-1; j_call: TRBJ1-2; cdr3_aa: CATSDSSDILYTF; cdr3_nt: TGTGCCACCAGTGATTCCTCGGACATCCTCTACACCTTC
d_call: .; clone_size: few; v_call: TRBV28; j_call: TRBJ1-1; cdr3_aa: CASTLYGTTEAFF; cdr3_nt: TGTGCCAGCACCCTATATGGGACCACTGAAGCTTTCTTT
d_call: TRBD1; clone_size: .; v_call: TRBV7-3; j_call: TRBJ1-2; cdr3_aa: CASRGPHGQGISGYTF; cdr3_nt: TGTGCCAGCAGGGGCCCACATGGACAGGGGATCAGTGGCTACACCTTC
d_call: TRBD2; clone_size: few; v_call: TRBV7-2; j_call: TRBJ2-1; cdr3_aa: CASSPSSGGAGYEQFF; cdr3_nt: TGTGCCAGCAGCCCATCTAGCGGGGGGGCCGGCTATGAGCAGTTCTTC
d_call: .; clone_size: few; v_call: TRBV2; j_call: TRBJ2-1; cdr3_aa: CASSDLSGDNEQFF; cdr3_nt: TGTGCCAGCAGTGATCTCAGTGGGGACAATGAGCAGTTCTTC
d_call: .; clone_size: .; v_call: TRBV28; j_call: TRBJ1-5; cdr3_aa: CASIPEGEGNQPQHF; cdr3_nt: TGTGCCAGCATCCCAGAGGGTGAGGGCAACCAGCCCCAGCATTTT
d_call: .; clone_size: many; v_call: TRBV12-3/TRBV12-4; j_call: TRBJ2-3; cdr3_aa: CASSPSQDTQYF; cdr3_nt: TGTGCCAGCAGCCCCAGTCAAGATACGCAGTATTTT
d_call: .; clone_size: .; v_call: TRBV4-1; j_call: TRBJ2-5; cdr3_aa: CASSLREGSAKETQYF; cdr3_nt: TGCGCCAGCAGCCTCAGGGAAGGGTCTGCGAAAGAGACCCAGTACTTC
d_call: .; clone_size: many; v_call: TRBV27; j_call: TRBJ2-1; cdr3_aa: CASTQAWGTTGNEQFF; cdr3_nt: TGTGCCAGCACCCAAGCGTGGGGGACTACAGGGAATGAGCAGTTCTTC
d_call: TRBD2; clone_size: .; v_call: TRBV5-1; j_call: TRBJ2-7; cdr3_aa: CASSLVAGEGYEQYF; cdr3_nt: TGCGCCAGCAGCTTGGTAGCGGGGGAGGGTTACGAGCAGTACTTC
d_call: .; clone_size: many; v_call: TRBV6-5; j_call: TRBJ1-6; cdr3_aa: CASSYKSSPLHF; cdr3_nt: TGTGCCAGCAGTTATAAGTCCTCACCCCTCCACTTT
d_call: TRBD2; clone_size: many; v_call: TRBV5-1; j_call: TRBJ2-1; cdr3_aa: CASSPSGGAVEQFF; cdr3_nt: TGCGCCAGCAGCCCTAGCGGGGGGGCCGTTGAGCAGTTCTTC
d_call: .; clone_size: few; v_call: TRBV5-4; j_call: TRBJ1-6; cdr3_aa: CASSSGLGYDNSPLHF; cdr3_nt: TGTGCCAGCAGCTCCGGACTGGGGTACGATAATTCACCCCTCCACTTT
d_call: .; clone_size: .; v_call: TRBV5-1; j_call: TRBJ2-5; cdr3_aa: CASSLVRGQETQYF; cdr3_nt: TGCGCCAGCAGCTTGGTTCGGGGACAAGAGACCCAGTACTTC
d_call: TRBD1; clone_size: .; v_call: TRBV2; j_call: TRBJ1-6; cdr3_aa: CASSSGTGFRSYNSPLHF; cdr3_nt: TGTGCCAGCAGTTCCGGGACAGGGTTTCGGTCCTATAATTCACCCCTCCACTTT
d_call: .; clone_size: few; v_call: TRBV5-1; j_call: TRBJ2-2; cdr3_aa: CASSLRGMNTGELFF; cdr3_nt: TGCGCCAGCAGCCTCCGGGGGATGAACACCGGGGAGCTGTTTTTT
d_call: .; clone_size: many; v_call: TRBV5-4; j_call: TRBJ2-1; cdr3_aa: CASRPRDSSYNEQFF; cdr3_nt: TGTGCCAGCAGACCCAGGGATAGCTCCTACAATGAGCAGTTCTTC
d_call: TRBD2; clone_size: .; v_call: TRBV4-1; j_call: TRBJ2-3; cdr3_aa: CASRPGLARTDTQYF; cdr3_nt: TGCGCCAGCAGACCCGGACTAGCGCGCACAGATACGCAGTATTTT
d_call: .; clone_size: few; v_call: TRBV7-2; j_call: TRBJ2-1; cdr3_aa: CASSPAWLNEQFF; cdr3_nt: TGTGCCAGCAGCCCCGCCTGGTTAAATGAGCAGTTCTTC
d_call: TRBD2; clone_size: .; v_call: TRBV28; j_call: TRBJ2-2; cdr3_aa: CASRHLAGTSNTGELFF; cdr3_nt: TGTGCCAGCAGGCATCTAGCGGGAACATCGAACACCGGGGAGCTGTTTTTT
d_call: .; clone_size: few; v_call: TRBV12-3/TRBV12-4; j_call: TRBJ2-2; cdr3_aa: CASSFGLAGASNTGELFF; cdr3_nt: TGTGCCAGCAGTTTCGGGTTGGCGGGGGCTTCGAACACCGGGGAGCTGTTTTTT
d_call: TRBD1; clone_size: .; v_call: TRBV18; j_call: TRBJ1-5; cdr3_aa: CASSGDRSHQPQHF; cdr3_nt: TGTGCCAGCTCTGGGGACAGGAGCCATCAGCCCCAGCATTTT
d_call: .; clone_size: .; v_call: TRBV7-9; j_call: TRBJ2-2; cdr3_aa: CASSPPPNTGELFF; cdr3_nt: TGTGCCAGCAGCCCGCCACCGAACACCGGGGAGCTGTTTTTT
d_call: .; clone_size: .; v_call: TRBV5-4; j_call: TRBJ2-5; cdr3_aa: CASSFRRGEETQYF; cdr3_nt: TGTGCCAGCAGCTTCAGACGGGGAGAAGAGACCCAGTACTTC
d_call: .; clone_size: few; v_call: TRBV6-5; j_call: TRBJ1-6; cdr3_aa: CASSYGPTVNSPLHF; cdr3_nt: TGTGCCAGCAGTTATGGCCCCACAGTTAATTCACCCCTCCACTTT
d_call: .; clone_size: .; v_call: TRBV25-1; j_call: TRBJ2-3; cdr3_aa: CASTPSRLKGLTDTQYF; cdr3_nt: TGTGCCAGCACCCCAAGTCGTCTCAAGGGTCTCACAGATACGCAGTATTTT
d_call: .; clone_size: .; v_call: TRBV4-1; j_call: TRBJ1-4; cdr3_aa: CASSRTRQTTNEKLFF; cdr3_nt: TGCGCCAGCAGCCGGACTCGACAGACAACTAATGAAAAACTGTTTTTT